The 18 T cell receptor beta chains reported below all come from one sample, sequenced in a study of T cell changes during pregnancy in multiple sclerosis. TCRdb's copy holds only in-frame clones and misses some; the assay was immunoSEQ multiplex PCR. The data show about 44,000 clones, 85% to 95% seen once. The sequencing here drew on CD4+ T cells from peripheral blood mononuclear cells, taken in the third trimester of pregnancy. These receptors were collected from a female donor with multiple sclerosis, enrolled in a pregnancy study.

The V and J genes are TRBV29-1 and TRBJ2-3; a possible D gene is TRBD2 (5 bases). Germline loops: CDR1 SQVTM, CDR2 ANQGSEA. The CDR3 is made up of 12 amino acids. Between the trimmed V and J ends, which lost 5 bases and 1 base, there was a span of 7 bases. Written as DNA, the CDR3 is TGCAGCGTTTGTAGCGGCACAGATACGCAGTATTTT. It is translated as CSVCSGTDTQYF.

A word on this clone: An end of the junction does not agree with germline; a read error may underlie this. The chain uses TRBV7-7 and TRBJ2-2; no clear D. The CDR3 has 14 residues. The V gene's germline CDR1 is SSHAT and CDR2 FNYEAQ (reference sequence). CDR3 sequence: CASSLGQATGELFF. In DNA, the CDR3 is TGTGCTAGCAGCTTAGGTCAGGCCACCGGGGAGCTGTTTTTT.

This chain connects TRBV9 to TRBJ2-1; 8 positions agree with TRBD2. V dropped 0 bases and J dropped 8; count of bases not matched to a gene: 10. Germline loops: CDR1 SGDLS, CDR2 YYNGEE. There are 16 residues in the CDR3. CDR3 residues: CASSVVPSGGGDEQFF. DNA for the CDR3: TGTGCCAGCAGCGTAGTCCCCAGCGGGGGAGGGGATGAGCAGTTCTTC.

The table lists this clone with a few counts. The chain uses TRBV19 and TRBJ2-7; a possible D gene is TRBD1 (6 bases). The germline V gene has CDR1 LNHDA and CDR2 SQIVND (reference sequence). The CDR3 has 13 amino acids. Trimming left V 5 bases short and J 5 bases short, with 13 bases between. The DNA for the CDR3 is TGTGCCAGTAGTCCAGGGGTTCCCCACGAGCAGTACTTC. Amino acids: CASSPGVPHEQYF.

This clone was seen only once. J is TRBJ1-2 and V is TRBV5-4; no clear D. Germline lookup yields CDR1 SGHNT and CDR2 YYREEE (reference sequence). CDR3 length equals 13 residues. Trimming shortened V by 4 bases and J by 6 bases, and 13 bases separated the two germline ends. The CDR3: CASSLAWGDGYTF. The CDR3 DNA sequence: TGTGCCAGCAGCCTGGCCTGGGGAGATGGCTACACCTTC.

This clone was recorded only once. This rearrangement joins TRBV2 to TRBJ1-2; possibly TRBD1 for D (5 bases). With 6 bases removed from V and 7 bases from J, the gap between germline ends came to 21 bases. CDR1 and CDR2 from the germline V gene are SNHLY and FYNNEI. This CDR3 spans 15 amino acids. CDR3 sequence: CASSAGTSGEGGYTF. CDR3 bases: TGTGCCAGCAGCGCCGGGACCTCCGGGGAGGGTGGCTACACCTTC. Drawing the rest from reference TRBV2 and TRBJ1-2, the complete variable domain is EPEVTQTPSHQVTQMGQEVILRCVPISNHLYFYWYRQILGQKVEFLVSFYNNEISEKSEIFDDQFSVERPDGSNFTLKIRSTKLEDSAMYFCASSAGTSGEGGYTFGSGTRLTVV.

The chain employs TRBV7-2 and TRBJ2-1; 10 positions match TRBD2. Germline lookup yields CDR1 SGHTA and CDR2 FQGNSA. The length of the CDR3 is 17 residues. V was clipped by 5 bases and J by 7 bases; unmatched bases: 14. This chain's CDR3 is CASSRIAGGIGGNEQFF. The CDR3 DNA reads as TGTGCCAGCAGCCGCATAGCGGGAGGAATAGGTGGGAATGAGCAGTTCTTC.

This clone was counted once. This chain links TRBV7-2 with TRBJ2-3; 7 nucleotides match TRBD2. Germline CDR1 SGHTA, CDR2 FQGNSA. The junction had 6 bases not matched to a gene; V was cut back by 0 bases and J by 3 bases. There are 16 residues in the CDR3. As DNA, the CDR3 is TGTGCCAGCAGCTTAGCGGGAGGGCCCGGGACAGATACGCAGTATTTT. Translated, it gives CASSLAGGPGTDTQYF. The full variable domain, in which reference TRBV7-2 and TRBJ2-3 provide the parts outside the CDR3, is GAGVSQSPSNKVTEKGKDVELRCDPISGHTALYWYRQSLGQGLEFLIYFQGNSAPDKSGLPSDRFSAERTGGSVSTLTIQRTQQEDSAVYLCASSLAGGPGTDTQYFGPGTRLTVL.

This chain joins TRBV19 and TRBJ1-5; 8 nucleotides align to TRBD1. V gave up 5 bases and J gave up 3 bases; unmatched junction bases: 6. The CDR3 extends over 15 amino acids. Germline lookup yields CDR1 LNHDA and CDR2 SQIVND (reference sequence). CDR3: CASSPRDRFNQPQHF. The CDR3 DNA reads as TGTGCCAGTAGTCCCCGGGACAGGTTCAATCAGCCCCAGCATTTT.

This clone was recorded once. The rearrangement joins TRBV10-1 to TRBJ2-3; TRBD1 matches at 7 bases. Germline values: CDR1 WNHNN, CDR2 SYGVQD (reference sequence). This CDR3 has 19 amino acids. V was clipped by 4 bases and J by 4 bases; unmatched bases: 20. CDR3 in amino acids: CASSVVDREGRVSADTQYF. CDR3 DNA sequence: TGCGCCAGCAGTGTAGTAGACAGGGAAGGCCGGGTGTCAGCAGATACGCAGTATTTT.

The CDR3 reads CSVEALVGVLNEQFF. The CDR3 nucleotides read TGCAGCGTTGAAGCCTTGGTAGGGGTTCTCAATGAGCAGTTCTTC. V and J are TRBV29-1 and TRBJ2-1, with D possibly matching TRBD1 (5 bases). The CDR3 is 15 residues long. Deletions cut 1 base from V and 6 bases from J, with 16 bases between. Germline V gene data show CDR1 as SQVTM and CDR2 as ANQGSEA.

The DNA of the CDR3 is TGTGCCAGTAGGCTAAACGTAGCCGAGCAGTTCTTC. The encoded protein is CASRLNVAEQFF. The chain carries TRBV19 and TRBJ2-1; D is uncertain. Trimming left V 6 bases short and J 10 bases short, with 13 bases between. The CDR3 contains 12 residues. Germline CDR1 reads LNHDA; CDR2 reads SQIVND (reference sequence). Based on the CDR3 plus reference TRBV19 and TRBJ2-1, the full variable domain is DGGITQSPKYLFRKEGQNVTLSCEQNLNHDAMYWYRQDPGQGLRLIYYSQIVNDFQKGDIAEGYSVSREKKESFPLTVTSAQKNPTAFYLCASRLNVAEQFFGPGTRLTVL.

The chain couples TRBV30 to TRBJ2-2; D possibly corresponds to TRBD1 (6 bases). The V gene's germline CDR1 is GTSNPN and CDR2 SVGIG (reference sequence). The CDR3 is made up of 15 amino acids. Trimming pared 0 bases from V and 5 bases from J, leaving 13 bases between. CDR3 sequence (DNA): TGTGCCTGGAGTGTATTAAACAGGGTTACCGGGGAGCTGTTTTTT. It translates to CAWSVLNRVTGELFF.

The chain combines TRBV14 with TRBJ1-2; unclear D gene. V dropped 1 base and J dropped 5 bases, with 5 bases sitting between them. The CDR3 sequence is 12 residues long. CDR1 and CDR2 (germline): SGHDN, FVKESK. The CDR3 protein is CASSQGLYGYTF. The CDR3 DNA sequence: TGTGCCAGCAGCCAAGGACTTTATGGCTACACCTTC.

The chain uses TRBV4-3 and TRBJ2-3; tentative D call: TRBD2 (5 bases). CDR3 length: 15 amino acids. Looked up from germline, CDR1 is LGHNA and CDR2 is YSLEER. V was trimmed by 2 bases and J by 4 bases, leaving 13 bases between them. DNA for the CDR3: TGCGCCAGCAGCCAATACGGGATGGACCCAGATACGCAGTATTTT. Translated, it gives CASSQYGMDPDTQYF.

The genes are TRBV27 and TRBJ2-1, with TRBD2 identical over 12 bases. With V trimmed by 5 bases and J by 7 bases, 9 bases remained unmatched. CDR3 length: 16 residues. CDR1 MNHEY and CDR2 SMNVEV come from the germline V gene (reference sequence). The CDR3, as DNA: TGTGCCAGCAGTCTCCTGACTAGCGGGAGAACAAATGAGCAGTTCTTC. Its translation is CASSLLTSGRTNEQFF.

V is TRBV5-4 and J is TRBJ2-5, with 7 positions matching TRBD2. The V and J ends lost 4 bases and 5 bases, in that order; junction bases with no gene match: 11. This CDR3 comprises 15 residues. Germline values: CDR1 SGHNT, CDR2 YYREEE (reference sequence). CDR3 loop: CASSPKLATRETQYF. The DNA of the CDR3 is TGTGCCAGCAGCCCGAAACTAGCGACGCGGGAGACCCAGTACTTC.

The CDR3 sequence: CASRLLAGEQFF. DNA for the CDR3: TGTGCCAGCAGGTTACTAGCTGGTGAGCAGTTCTTC. The chain carries TRBV6-5 and TRBJ2-1; TRBD2 might be the D (6 bases). This CDR3 spans 12 amino acids. Germline loops: CDR1 MNHEY, CDR2 SVGAGI. V lost 6 bases, J lost 9 bases, and 12 bases lay in between.